The 22 T cell receptor beta chains given below trace back to one sample, sequenced in a study of blood T cell repertoires in COVID-19 (dated by TCRdb to 2019 to 2021). The library came from the immunoSEQ multiplex PCR assay. What TCRdb holds here is the immuneACCESS table cut down to in-frame rearrangements. Part of the clones is not present; checked against another copy, under half of the missing clones reflect an unresolved V gene, and the others are unexplained. In this sample the table shows tens of thousands of clones, 90% of which occur a single time. Approximately 1.5% of the sample is in the top ten clones. The sequenced sample was peripheral blood. The receptors derive from a man aged 50-59 years with acute or convalescent COVID-19.

This chain links TRBV18 with TRBJ2-7; TRBD1 aligns across 7 bases. Germline trimming cut 4 bases from V and 6 bases from J; bases unmatched to any gene: 9. CDR3 size: 14 residues. The germline V gene has CDR1 KGHSH and CDR2 LQKENI. CDR3 sequence reads: CASSRADRSVEQYV. In nucleotides, the CDR3 is TGTGCCAGCTCACGCGCGGACAGGTCCGTCGAGCAGTACGTC.

There are a few counts of this clone. Additional DNA sequences in this sample encode the identical CDR3. The chain links TRBV3-1 (or the pseudogene TRBV3-2) to TRBJ1-5; D remains ambiguous. Trimming took off 0 bases at V and 3 bases at J, with 6 bases between the two ends. The CDR3 runs to 14 residues. CDR1 is LGHDT and CDR2 is YNNKEL in the germline V gene (reference sequence). CDR3 residues: CASSQDTVNQPQHF. In DNA, the CDR3 is TGTGCCAGCAGCCAAGATACAGTCAATCAGCCCCAGCATTTT.

This chain links TRBV11-2 with TRBJ2-7; D is possibly TRBD2 (5 bases). Germline V gene lookup returns CDR1 SGHAT and CDR2 FQNNGV. V was trimmed by 8 bases and J by 0 bases, leaving 11 bases between them. The length of the CDR3 is 13 residues. The CDR3 DNA reads as TGTGCCAGCTCGTGGCGGGCCTCCTACGAGCAGTACGTC. The encoded protein is CASSWRASYEQYV.

This clone was detected once. The chain combines TRBV27 with TRBJ1-1; the D gene is possibly TRBD1 (5 bases). This CDR3 contains 13 residues. CDR1 and CDR2 from the germline V gene are MNHEY and SMNVEV (reference sequence). Trimming shortened V by 6 bases and J by 0 bases, and 8 bases separated the two germline ends. The CDR3, as DNA: TGTGCCAGCAGGGCAGGGATGAACACTGAAGCTTTCTTT. Its protein product is CASRAGMNTEAFF.

The rearrangement joins TRBV6-2 or TRBV6-3 to TRBJ2-5; the D gene is possibly TRBD2 (6 bases). Between the trimmed V and J ends, which lost 4 bases and 4 bases, there was a span of 19 bases. Germline CDR1 reads MNHEY; CDR2 reads SVGEGT. The CDR3 is 16 residues long. CDR3 coding DNA: TGTGCCAGCAGTTCCCGAGGGCCCCAGCGGGTAGAGACCCAGTACTTC. Protein product: CASSSRGPQRVETQYF.

This chain connects TRBV28 to TRBJ1-5, with D perhaps matching TRBD1 (5 bases). Germline CDR1 and CDR2: MDHEN and SYDVKM. The CDR3 is 12 residues long. The ends were cut back, 6 bases at V and 5 bases at J, with 8 bases in the middle. CDR3 residues: CASSDSDQPQHF. The DNA of the CDR3 is TGTGCCAGCAGCGACAGCGATCAGCCCCAGCATTTT.

The V and J genes are TRBV19 and TRBJ1-5; perhaps TRBD1 as D (5 bases). Germline CDR1 is LNHDA and CDR2 is SQIVND (reference sequence). The CDR3 has 13 amino acids. With 2 bases removed from V and 6 bases from J, the gap between germline ends came to 8 bases. CDR3 coding DNA: TGTGCCAGTAGTATACAGGGAAGTCAGCCCCAGCATTTT. It is translated as CASSIQGSQPQHF.

The rearrangement links TRBV2 to TRBJ2-2; D unclear. Germline CDR1 SNHLY, CDR2 FYNNEI. V lost 6 bases and J 0 bases, leaving 8 bases between the germline ends. CDR3 length: 14 residues. The DNA for the CDR3 is TGTGCCAGCAGCCTAATGCCGAACACCGGGGAGCTGTTTTTT. Translating gives CASSLMPNTGELFF.

V is TRBV29-1 and J is TRBJ1-2; TRBD1 matches at 8 bases. Trimming removed 4 bases from V and 8 bases from J; junction bases left unmatched: 6. The CDR3 runs 12 residues. Germline loops: CDR1 SQVTM, CDR2 ANQGSEA. For the CDR3, the DNA is TGCAGCGTTGTGGCGGGGACAGGCGGCTACACCTTC. It codes for CSVVAGTGGYTF.

CDR3: CASSRVGQNNSPLHF. The CDR3 nucleotides are TGTGCCAGTAGTAGGGTGGGACAGAATAATTCACCCCTCCACTTT. J is TRBJ1-6 and V is TRBV19; 7 positions agree with TRBD1. This CDR3 has 15 residues. V trimming: 4 bases; J trimming: 5 bases; junction bases outside the gene matches: 5. Germline CDR1 and CDR2: LNHDA and SQIVND (reference sequence). The full variable domain, its missing parts supplied by reference TRBV19 and TRBJ1-6, is DGGITQSPKYLFRKEGQNVTLSCEQNLNHDAMYWYRQDPGQGLRLIYYSQIVNDFQKGDIAEGYSVSREKKESFPLTVTSAQKNPTAFYLCASSRVGQNNSPLHFGNGTRLTVT.

The chain carries TRBV28 and TRBJ1-1, with 9 bases matching TRBD1. Germline V gene sequence: CDR1 MDHEN, CDR2 SYDVKM. After removal of 10 bases from V and 5 bases from J, the junction contained 11 bases not matched to a gene. This CDR3 has 14 residues. The CDR3 nucleotides are TGTGCCATCGTACAGGGGGCGGAGGATACTGAAGCTTTCTTT. Translation: CAIVQGAEDTEAFF.

V is TRBV6-6 and J is TRBJ2-2, with 11 nucleotides matching TRBD2. Losses at the gene ends were 6 bases for V and 2 bases for J; bases not matched to a gene: 5. Germline assignment: CDR1 MNHNY and CDR2 SVGAGI (reference sequence). The CDR3 contains 16 residues. CDR3 sequence: CASSRGTSGNTGELFF. CDR3 in DNA: TGTGCCAGCAGCCGAGGGACTAGCGGAAACACCGGGGAGCTGTTTTTT.

The gene calls are TRBV19 and TRBJ2-5; 7 bases fit TRBD2. The CDR3 spans 15 residues. The V and J ends lost 6 bases and 3 bases, in that order; junction bases with no gene match: 10. Per germline, CDR1 LNHDA and CDR2 SQIVND (reference sequence). The chain's CDR3 is CASSPNGGIEETQYF. The CDR3 nucleotides read TGTGCCAGTAGCCCTAACGGGGGGATTGAAGAGACCCAGTACTTC. The full variable domain, with the rest looked up from reference TRBV19 and TRBJ2-5, is DGGITQSPKYLFRKEGQNVTLSCEQNLNHDAMYWYRQDPGQGLRLIYYSQIVNDFQKGDIAEGYSVSREKKESFPLTVTSAQKNPTAFYLCASSPNGGIEETQYFGPGTRLLVL.

The chain links TRBV3-1 (or the pseudogene TRBV3-2) to TRBJ1-6; a weak D match, TRBD1 (5 bases). The CDR3 length is 20 residues. Between the trimmed V and J ends, which lost 2 bases and 8 bases, there was a span of 28 bases. Germline V gene lookup returns CDR1 LGHDT and CDR2 YNNKEL (reference sequence). The CDR3 coding sequence is TGTGCCAGCAGCCAATATCCTCAAACGGACACCTCTTCGAATGATTCACCCCTCCACTTT. As protein: CASSQYPQTDTSSNDSPLHF.

V is TRBV20-1 and J is TRBJ2-7; 7 bases align to TRBD1. The germline V gene encodes CDR1 DFQATT and CDR2 SNEGSKA (reference sequence). The CDR3 consists of 11 residues. J was trimmed by 2 bases and V by 7 bases; bases with no gene match: 2. Here the CDR3 DNA reads TGCAGTGGGACAGGAGCCTACGAGCAGTACTTC. It translates to CSGTGAYEQYF.

V and J are TRBV20-1 and TRBJ1-2, with D hard to call. This CDR3 is built from 11 residues. Germline CDR1 DFQATT, CDR2 SNEGSKA (reference sequence). The V gene lost 4 bases and the J gene lost 7 bases, with 10 bases spanning the gap. CDR3 DNA sequence: TGCAGTGCTATCATGGCGGCTGGCTACACCTTC. As protein: CSAIMAAGYTF.

The chain has TRBV27 and TRBJ2-1; 9 nucleotides match TRBD2. V dropped 4 bases and J dropped 4; count of bases not matched to a gene: 8. CDR1 is MNHEY and CDR2 is SMNVEV in the germline V gene (reference sequence). The CDR3 is 16 amino acids. CDR3: CASSSVAGALYNEQFF. The CDR3 DNA reads TGTGCCAGCAGTTCTGTAGCGGGAGCTCTTTACAATGAGCAGTTCTTC.

The rearrangement links TRBV6-5 to TRBJ1-1; the D gene is possibly TRBD1 (6 bases). This CDR3 comprises 12 residues. Germline assignment: CDR1 MNHEY and CDR2 SVGAGI. Trimming took off 6 bases at V and 5 bases at J, with 10 bases between the two ends. The CDR3 here is CASRQGGTEAFF. The DNA for the CDR3 is TGTGCCAGCAGACAGGGTGGAACTGAAGCTTTCTTT.

This clone came up once. The V and J genes are TRBV27 and TRBJ2-7; a possible D gene is TRBD1 (5 bases). Trimming took 2 bases from V and 5 from J, leaving 10 bases between them. The CDR3 sequence is 13 residues long. Germline CDR1 and CDR2: MNHEY and SMNVEV (reference sequence). CDR3: CASSLSRAHEQYF. The CDR3 DNA sequence: TGTGCCAGCAGTTTAAGCAGGGCGCACGAGCAGTACTTC.

J is TRBJ2-3 and V is TRBV12-1; the table names TRBD2, a call not compared with the DNA. TRBV12-1 represents a pseudogene. CDR3 length: 14 residues. Here the CDR3 reads CASSFSEGTDTQYF. CDR3 in DNA: TGTGCCAGCAGCTTTTCGGAGGGCACAGATACGCAGTATTTT.

The chain is built from TRBV28 and TRBJ2-1; 12 bases fit TRBD1. CDR1 MDHEN and CDR2 SYDVKM come from the germline V gene. The V and J ends lost 6 bases and 3 bases, in that order; junction bases with no gene match: 18. The CDR3 is made up of 20 amino acids. Here the CDR3 DNA reads TGTGCCAGCAGCCCTTTCAAGGGACAGGGGGCGAAGCGGAGCTACAATGAGCAGTTCTTC. Its translation is CASSPFKGQGAKRSYNEQFF.

V and J are TRBV20-1 and TRBJ2-1; D tentatively fits TRBD1 or TRBD2 (6 bases each). Germline V gene data show CDR1 as DFQATT and CDR2 as SNEGSKA (reference sequence). The CDR3 spans 15 residues. V was pared by 3 bases and J by 0 bases, with 12 bases between. This CDR3 is CSASGGRSSYNEQFF. CDR3 sequence (DNA): TGCAGTGCTAGTGGGGGGCGTAGCTCCTACAATGAGCAGTTCTTC.